This paragraph covers one T cell receptor (beta chain) sequence. The assay was immunoSEQ multiplex PCR, and TCRdb's table has in-frame clones only and misses some. The sample records approximately 940,000 clones, roughly 72% being singletons. The sample is drawn from a study of shared clonotypes between healthy human individuals. CDR1 and CDR2 from the germline V gene are SGHTA and FQGNSA. This CDR3 contains 16 residues. The V segment lost 1 base and the J segment 7 bases; nucleotides outside the gene matches: 10. This clonotype originated in a man between 18 and 35 years old in good health. The specimen sequenced was memory CD4+ T cells sorted from blood. Subset reported: CD45RA-negative fraction. This chain connects TRBV7-2 to TRBJ2-3; 8 bases align to TRBD2. CDR3 nucleotides: TGTGCCAGCAGCTTAGGGGGAAGCGGGAGTAGAAATACGCAGTATTTT. Protein: CASSLGGSGSRNTQYF.